This T cell receptor beta chain was sequenced during a study of shared clonotypes between healthy human individuals. With 1 base clipped from V and 2 bases from J, the junction kept 11 bases outside the gene matches. The germline gives CDR1 SQVTM, CDR2 ANQGSEA. The CDR3 runs to 16 residues. It was CD45RO-negative cells, positively selected for CCR7, that made up naive CD8 cells, with terminally differentiated effector memory CD45RA+ cells excluded. Produced via immunoSEQ multiplex PCR; TCRdb's table is partial and in-frame only. Found here are over 750,000 clones, about 97% of them singletons; the top ten hold approximately 0.2%.

The chain recombines TRBV29-1 with TRBJ2-7; 7 bases are shared with TRBD1. This sequence was found in a man aged 30-40 years in good health. The sample taken for sequencing was naive CD8+ T cells sorted from blood. The CDR3 spells CSVEGLGDRETYEQYF. CDR3 nucleotides: TGCAGCGTTGAAGGCCTAGGGGACAGAGAAACCTACGAGCAGTACTTC.